This is a list of T cell receptor beta chains from one sample in a study of blood T cell repertoires in COVID-19. Repertoires were generated with immunoSEQ multiplex PCR, while TCRdb's copy carries only in-frame clones and drops some. The table includes 180,000 or so clones, approximately 85% detected once. Sequences were obtained from peripheral blood. These receptor sequences come from a woman aged 60-70 years with acute or convalescent COVID-19. The CDR3 runs from the conserved cysteine through the conserved F or W. Each record gives: V gene, D gene, clone size, J gene, CDR3 DNA, CDR3 protein. The D gene is left open where the match is weak. Only part of the rows carry a size: once, few, many, or a class if the clone is expanded.

>TRBV7-8|-|-|TRBJ2-2
TGTGCCAGCAGCCCTTACAGGAACACCGGGGAGCTGTTTTTT
CASSPYRNTGELFF
>TRBV15|TRBD1|-|TRBJ1-4
TGTGCCACCAGCCCCCGGGACAGTCGGGAAAAACTGTTTTTT
CATSPRDSREKLFF
>TRBV18|-|-|TRBJ1-1
TGTGCCAGCTCACCACAGGGGTCTTACACTGAAGCTTTCTTT
CASSPQGSYTEAFF
>TRBV9|TRBD2|-|TRBJ2-5
TGTGCCAGCAGCGTAGGCCCAGCGGGGAGCCAAGAGACCCAGTACTTC
CASSVGPAGSQETQYF
>TRBV5-1|-|-|TRBJ1-1
TGCGCCAGCAGCCCCCAGGGCCCCGTAACTGAAGCTTTCTTT
CASSPQGPVTEAFF
>TRBV12-3/TRBV12-4|-|-|TRBJ1-1
TGTGCCAGCAGTTTATTCCGGAACACTGAAGCTTTCTTT
CASSLFRNTEAFF
>TRBV18|TRBD1|-|TRBJ1-6
TGTGCCAGCTCCCACGGACAGGGAAATAATTCACCCCTCCACTTT
CASSHGQGNNSPLHF
>TRBV3-1/TRBV3-2|-|-|TRBJ1-1
TGTGCCAGCAGCCAAGAATCAGGATTGACTGAAGCTTTCTTT
CASSQESGLTEAFF
>TRBV10-3|TRBD2|-|TRBJ2-3
TGTGCCATCAGTGAGAATCGCGGGAGTCGGGCAGATACGCAGTATTTT
CAISENRGSRADTQYF
>TRBV27|TRBD2|-|TRBJ2-2
TGTGCCAGCAGTTTTGAGGGACTAGCGTCCGGGGAGCTGTTTTTT
CASSFEGLASGELFF
>TRBV10-1|TRBD2|-|TRBJ2-1
TGCGCCAGCAGCCCAGCGGGAGTTGACGATGAGCAGTTCTTC
CASSPAGVDDEQFF
>TRBV5-1|TRBD1|-|TRBJ1-1
TGCGCCAGCAGCTTTAGAGGGGGCTGGAGCACTGAAGCTTTCTTT
CASSFRGGWSTEAFF
>TRBV6-6|TRBD1|-|TRBJ2-2
TGTTCAGCAACCGGGACAGGGGGCGTCGGGGAGCTGTTTTTT
CSATGTGGVGELFF
>TRBV11-2|-|-|TRBJ2-7
TGTGCCAGCAGCTTCCAGATCCCCCGGCAGTACTTC
CASSFQIPRQYF
>TRBV10-3|TRBD1|-|TRBJ1-1
TGTGCCATCAGGAGCGGTGACAGGGCTGAAGCTTTCTTT
CAIRSGDRAEAFF
>TRBV29-1|-|many|TRBJ1-3
TGCAGCGTGGCCCCGGACGGAGGGGACACCATATATTTT
CSVAPDGGDTIYF
>TRBV7-8|-|-|TRBJ2-1
TGTGCCAGCAGCTTTTGGCAGGGGCCTCCTCTATGGAATGAGCAGTTCTTC
CASSFWQGPPLWNEQFF
>TRBV14|-|-|TRBJ2-1
TGTGCCAGCAGCCAACAAAGGGGTCCTTACAATGAGCAGTTCTTC
CASSQQRGPYNEQFF
>TRBV24-1|-|-|TRBJ2-5
TGTGCCACCAGTGATTTAAGCGAGACCCAGTACTTC
CATSDLSETQYF
>TRBV11-3|-|-|TRBJ2-3
TGTGCCAGCAGCAGGGGCCCAGATACGCAGTATTTT
CASSRGPDTQYF
>TRBV7-8|-|-|TRBJ1-1
TGTGCCAGCAGCTTAGGTGGCGGGAGCACTGAAGCTTTCTTT
CASSLGGGSTEAFF
>TRBV18|-|-|TRBJ2-2
TGTGCCAGCTCACCAAAGGAGACCGGGGAGCTGTTTTTT
CASSPKETGELFF
>TRBV2|-|-|TRBJ1-5
TGTGCCAGCAATGAGCGGGGGAGCAATCAGCCCCAGCATTTT
CASNERGSNQPQHF
>TRBV7-6|-|-|TRBJ1-1
TGTGCCAGCAGCTCGGGACAATTAGGGACTGAAGCTTTCTTT
CASSSGQLGTEAFF